This T cell receptor beta chain came from a study of PD-1 blockade in classical Hodgkin lymphoma. The J segment lost 3 bases and the V segment lost 1 base, leaving 13 bases of the junction unmatched. The CDR3 covers 19 residues. Per the germline V gene, CDR1 is SGHAT and CDR2 is FQNNGV. Assay: immunoSEQ multiplex PCR; the TCRdb copy retains only in-frame clones and omits some. The table records fewer than 110,000 clones, 80% to 90% of them present only once. Every one of the patients relapsed after autologous stem cell transplantation (brentuximab vedotin exposure was variable). The sequencing here drew on peripheral blood mononuclear cells (PBMCs), taken before the second cycle of nivolumab. The clonotype was recovered from a human donor with classical Hodgkin lymphoma. This chain connects TRBV11-2 to TRBJ2-7, with TRBD2 identical over 12 bases. As DNA, the CDR3 is TGTGCCAGCAGCTTAGTTCCTTTGGCCCGACTAGCGGGGGTCTACGAGCAGTACTTC. It yields the protein CASSLVPLARLAGVYEQYF.